In this sample, the clone carrying this TCR beta chain turned up a few times. The antigen is undetermined. The record originates from a study of T-cell memory formation after mild COVID-19. General observations from the study: Contracting clones from day 15 to 85 had balanced CD4/CD8; later expanders favoured CD4+. Several responding clones turned up in pre-infection memory, indicating that cross-reactive memory may have taken part.

The CDR3 length is 15 residues. Trimming removed 6 bases at V and 1 base at J, with 16 bases between. Germline V CDR1 and CDR2: SGHRS, YFSETQ. TCRdb re-derived calls from the 5' RACE reads in MiXCR, one entry per CDR3 protein. The profile covers 450,000 or so distinct CDR3 sequences, with around 25% appearing a single time and approximately 13% taken by the ten largest. The receptor was isolated from an adult woman who had mild COVID-19 (a few samples of this study predate the infection). Cell type and time point are not known. The sample consisted of PBMCs or a T cell subset sorted from them (not recorded which). This chain joins TRBV5-1 and TRBJ1-1; D gene unclear. The CDR3 reads CASTFGSLGNTEAFF. The DNA of the CDR3 is TGCGCCAGCACCTTTGGGTCCCTCGGGAACACTGAAGCTTTCTTT. The full variable domain, completed using reference TRBV5-1 and TRBJ1-1, is KAGVTQTPRYLIKTRGQQVTLSCSPISGHRSVSWYQQTPGQGLQFLFEYFSETQRNKGNFPGRFSGRQFSNSRSEMNVSTLELGDSALYLCASTFGSLGNTEAFFGQGTRLTVV.